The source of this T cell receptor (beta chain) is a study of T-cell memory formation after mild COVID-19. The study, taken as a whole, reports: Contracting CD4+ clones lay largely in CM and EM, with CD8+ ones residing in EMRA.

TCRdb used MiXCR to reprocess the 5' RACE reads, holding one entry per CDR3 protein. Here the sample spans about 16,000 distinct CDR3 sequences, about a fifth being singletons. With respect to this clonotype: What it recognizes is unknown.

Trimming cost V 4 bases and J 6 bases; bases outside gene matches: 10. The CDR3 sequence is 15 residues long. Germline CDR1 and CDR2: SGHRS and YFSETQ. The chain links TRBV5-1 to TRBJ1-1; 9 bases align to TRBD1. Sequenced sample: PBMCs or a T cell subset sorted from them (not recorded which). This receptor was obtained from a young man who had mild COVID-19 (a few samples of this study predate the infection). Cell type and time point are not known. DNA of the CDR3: TGCGCCAGCAGCGGGCTGGACAGGGGCGTCGCTGAAGCTTTCTTT. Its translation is CASSGLDRGVAEAFF. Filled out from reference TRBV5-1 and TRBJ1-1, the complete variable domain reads KAGVTQTPRYLIKTRGQQVTLSCSPISGHRSVSWYQQTPGQGLQFLFEYFSETQRNKGNFPGRFSGRQFSNSRSEMNVSTLELGDSALYLCASSGLDRGVAEAFFGQGTRLTVV.